One T cell receptor (beta chain) is described in this entry. J lost 6 bases, V lost 7 bases, and 12 bases had no gene match. Germline values: CDR1 MNHNY, CDR2 SVGAGI (reference sequence). The CDR3 loop spans 15 amino acids. As originally analysed: Reference gene primer amplification gave estimated nucleated cell counts. Using immunoSEQ multiplex PCR, the repertoire was profiled, and TCRdb retains in-frame clones only, with some absent. The V and J calls and clone size were taken over from that table, and D and trimming were inferred from the DNA. The repertoire includes hundreds of thousands of clones, 80% to 90% of them detected once, and about 8.1% sits in the top ten. This record belongs to a study of blood T cell repertoires in COVID-19. Study-level information: Spain, Italy and the United States supplied samples that represented acute and convalescent COVID-19.

This chain connects TRBV6-6 to TRBJ2-7, with 10 bases aligning to TRBD1. The sequence was obtained from a woman between 45 and 60 years old with acute or convalescent COVID-19. Input material: peripheral blood. In nucleotides, the CDR3 is TGTGCCAGCAAAAATCCGGGACAGGGGCATGGCGAGCAGTACTTC. This encodes CASKNPGQGHGEQYF.